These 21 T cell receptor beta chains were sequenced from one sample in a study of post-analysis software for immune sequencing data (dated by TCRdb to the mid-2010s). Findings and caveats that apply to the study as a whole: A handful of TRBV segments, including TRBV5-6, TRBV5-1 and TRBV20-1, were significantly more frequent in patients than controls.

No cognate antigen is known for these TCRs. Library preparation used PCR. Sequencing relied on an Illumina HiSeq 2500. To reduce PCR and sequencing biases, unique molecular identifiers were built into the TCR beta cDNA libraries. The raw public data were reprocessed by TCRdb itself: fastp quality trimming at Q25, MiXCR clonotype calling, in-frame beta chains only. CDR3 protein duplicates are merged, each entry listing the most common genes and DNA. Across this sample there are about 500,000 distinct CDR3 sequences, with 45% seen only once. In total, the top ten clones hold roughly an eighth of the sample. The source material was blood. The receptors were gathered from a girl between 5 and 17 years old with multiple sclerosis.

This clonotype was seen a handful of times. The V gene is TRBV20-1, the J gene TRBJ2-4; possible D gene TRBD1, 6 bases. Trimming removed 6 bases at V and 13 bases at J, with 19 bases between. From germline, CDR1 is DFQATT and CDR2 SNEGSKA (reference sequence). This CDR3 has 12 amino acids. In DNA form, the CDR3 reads TGCAGTGCCCCGACAGGCACTCTTGAGCAGTACTTC. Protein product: CSAPTGTLEQYF.

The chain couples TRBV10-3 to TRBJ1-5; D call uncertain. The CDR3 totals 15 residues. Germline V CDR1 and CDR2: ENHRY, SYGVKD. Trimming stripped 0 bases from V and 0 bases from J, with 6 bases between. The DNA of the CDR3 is TGTGCCATCAGTGAGTCTAGGATTAGCAATCAGCCCCAGCATTTT. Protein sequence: CAISESRISNQPQHF.

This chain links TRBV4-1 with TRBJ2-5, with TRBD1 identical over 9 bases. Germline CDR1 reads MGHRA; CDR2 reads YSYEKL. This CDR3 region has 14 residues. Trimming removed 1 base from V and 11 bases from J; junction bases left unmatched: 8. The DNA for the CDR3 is TGCGCCAGCAGCCAAGTGGACAGGGGCGACCAGCAGTACTTC. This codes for CASSQVDRGDQQYF.

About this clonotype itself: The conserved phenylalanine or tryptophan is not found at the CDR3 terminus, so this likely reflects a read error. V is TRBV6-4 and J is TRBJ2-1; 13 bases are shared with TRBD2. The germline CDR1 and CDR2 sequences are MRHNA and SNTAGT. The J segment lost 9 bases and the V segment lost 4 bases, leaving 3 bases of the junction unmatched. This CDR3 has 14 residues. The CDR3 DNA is TGTGCCAGCAGTGGACTAGCGGGAGGAGGTGAGCAGTTCGTC. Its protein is CASSGLAGGGEQFV.

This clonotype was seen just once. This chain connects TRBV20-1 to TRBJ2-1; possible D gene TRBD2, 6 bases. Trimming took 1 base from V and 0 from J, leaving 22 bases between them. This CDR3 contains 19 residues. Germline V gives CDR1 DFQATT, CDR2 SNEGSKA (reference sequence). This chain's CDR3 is CSARGERVAVGFSYNEQFF. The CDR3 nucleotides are TGCAGTGCTAGAGGGGAGCGGGTGGCGGTGGGTTTCTCCTACAATGAGCAGTTCTTC.

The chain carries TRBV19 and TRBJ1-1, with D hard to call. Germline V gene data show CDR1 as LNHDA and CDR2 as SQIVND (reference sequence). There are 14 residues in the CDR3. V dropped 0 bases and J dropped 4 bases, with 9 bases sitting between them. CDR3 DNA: TGTGCCAGTAGTATAGATAGGTGGAGCACTGAAGCTTTCTTT. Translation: CASSIDRWSTEAFF.

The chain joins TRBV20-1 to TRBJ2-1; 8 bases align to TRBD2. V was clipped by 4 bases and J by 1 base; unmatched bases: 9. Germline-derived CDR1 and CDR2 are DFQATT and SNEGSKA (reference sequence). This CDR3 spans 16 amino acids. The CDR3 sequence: CSAKRNSGISYNEQFF. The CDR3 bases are TGCAGTGCTAAGCGGAATAGCGGGATTTCCTACAATGAGCAGTTCTTC.

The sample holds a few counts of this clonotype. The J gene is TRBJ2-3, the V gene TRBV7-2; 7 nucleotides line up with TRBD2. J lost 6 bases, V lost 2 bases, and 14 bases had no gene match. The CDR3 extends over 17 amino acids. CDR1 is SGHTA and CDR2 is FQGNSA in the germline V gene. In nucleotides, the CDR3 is TGTGCCAGCAGCTTACTTTTTCTGGCGGGAGATCTGGATACGCAGTATTTT. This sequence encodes CASSLLFLAGDLDTQYF. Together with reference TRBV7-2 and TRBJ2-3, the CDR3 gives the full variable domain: GAGVSQSPSNKVTEKGKDVELRCDPISGHTALYWYRQSLGQGLEFLIYFQGNSAPDKSGLPSDRFSAERTGGSVSTLTIQRTQQEDSAVYLCASSLLFLAGDLDTQYFGPGTRLTVL.

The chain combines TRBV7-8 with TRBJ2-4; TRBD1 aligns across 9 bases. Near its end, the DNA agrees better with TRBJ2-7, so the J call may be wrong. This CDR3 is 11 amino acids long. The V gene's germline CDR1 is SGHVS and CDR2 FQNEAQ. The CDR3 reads CASQGADEQYF. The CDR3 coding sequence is TGTGCCTCACAGGGGGCGGACGAGCAGTACTTC.

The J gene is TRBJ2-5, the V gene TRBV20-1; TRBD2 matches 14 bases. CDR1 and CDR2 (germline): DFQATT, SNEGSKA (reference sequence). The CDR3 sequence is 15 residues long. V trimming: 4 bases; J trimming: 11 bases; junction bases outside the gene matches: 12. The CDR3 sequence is CSATTSGRATMEQYF. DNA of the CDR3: TGCAGTGCTACGACTAGCGGGAGGGCAACTATGGAGCAGTACTTC.

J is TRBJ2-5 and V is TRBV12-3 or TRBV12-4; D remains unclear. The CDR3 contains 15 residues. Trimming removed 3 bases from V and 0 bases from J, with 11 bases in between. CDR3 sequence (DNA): TGTGCCAGCAGTTTCTTGCGAGGTTACCAAGAGACCCAGTACTTC. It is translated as CASSFLRGYQETQYF.

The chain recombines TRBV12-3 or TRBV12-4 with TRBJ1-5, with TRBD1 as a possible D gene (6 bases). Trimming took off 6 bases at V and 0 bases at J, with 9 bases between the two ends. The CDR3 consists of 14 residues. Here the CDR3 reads CASRRQVSNQPQHF. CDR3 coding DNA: TGTGCCAGCAGACGACAGGTTAGCAATCAGCCCCAGCATTTT.

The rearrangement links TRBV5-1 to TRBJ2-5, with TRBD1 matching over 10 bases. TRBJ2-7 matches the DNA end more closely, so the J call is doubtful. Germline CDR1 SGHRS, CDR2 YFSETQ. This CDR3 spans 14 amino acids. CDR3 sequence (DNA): TGCGCCAGCAGCCCCGGGACAGGGGATCACGAGCAGTACTTC. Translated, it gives CASSPGTGDHEQYF.

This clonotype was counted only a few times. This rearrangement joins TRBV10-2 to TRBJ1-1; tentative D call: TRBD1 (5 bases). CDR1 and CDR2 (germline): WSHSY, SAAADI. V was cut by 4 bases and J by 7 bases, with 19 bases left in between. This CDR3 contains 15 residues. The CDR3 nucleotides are TGCGCCAGCAGTGCCCCTTACCTGACAGTTAATGAAGCTTTCTTT. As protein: CASSAPYLTVNEAFF.

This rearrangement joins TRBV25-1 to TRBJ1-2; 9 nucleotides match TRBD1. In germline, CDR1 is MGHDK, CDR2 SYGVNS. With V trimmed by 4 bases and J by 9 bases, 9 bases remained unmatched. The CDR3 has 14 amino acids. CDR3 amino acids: CASSAGQGRPSYTF. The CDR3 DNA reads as TGTGCCAGCAGTGCAGGACAGGGGCGACCGAGCTACACCTTC.

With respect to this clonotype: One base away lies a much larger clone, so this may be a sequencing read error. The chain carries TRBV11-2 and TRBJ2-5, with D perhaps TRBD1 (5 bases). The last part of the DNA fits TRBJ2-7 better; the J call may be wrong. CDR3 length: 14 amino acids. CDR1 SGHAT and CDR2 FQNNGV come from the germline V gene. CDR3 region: CACSLGSRGYEQYF. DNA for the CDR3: TGTGCCTGCAGCTTAGGATCTAGGGGATACGAGCAGTACTTC.

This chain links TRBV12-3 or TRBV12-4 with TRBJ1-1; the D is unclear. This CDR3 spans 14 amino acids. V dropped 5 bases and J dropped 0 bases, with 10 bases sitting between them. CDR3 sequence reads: CASSPQILNTEAFF. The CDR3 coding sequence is TGTGCCAGCAGTCCACAGATATTGAACACTGAAGCTTTCTTT.

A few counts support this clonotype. CDR3 DNA sequence: TGCAGTGCTAGAGATAGTCTGGAGACCCAGTACTTC. Translating gives CSARDSLETQYF. V is TRBV20-1 and J is TRBJ2-5; D call uncertain. CDR3 length equals 12 residues. The germline V gene encodes CDR1 DFQATT and CDR2 SNEGSKA (reference sequence). V was shortened by 0 bases and J by 5 bases, with 7 bases between the two germline ends.

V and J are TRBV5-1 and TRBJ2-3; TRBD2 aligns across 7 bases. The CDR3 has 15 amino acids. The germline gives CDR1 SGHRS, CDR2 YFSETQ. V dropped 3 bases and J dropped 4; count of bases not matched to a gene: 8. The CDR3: CASSSRTRSADTQYF. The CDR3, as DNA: TGCGCCAGCAGCTCTCGGACTAGGTCGGCAGATACGCAGTATTTT.

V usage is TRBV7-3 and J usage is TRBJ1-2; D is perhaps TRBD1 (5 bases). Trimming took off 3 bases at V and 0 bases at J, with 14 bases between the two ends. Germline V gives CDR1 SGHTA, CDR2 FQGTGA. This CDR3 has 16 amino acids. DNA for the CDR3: TGTGCCAGCAGCTTGGAAGGGGACCGGGCTAACTATGGCTACACCTTC. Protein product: CASSLEGDRANYGYTF.

The CDR3, as DNA: TGCAGTGCTAGAGACCCGGGCACTGAAGCTTTCTTT. Protein sequence: CSARDPGTEAFF. The chain carries TRBV20-1 and TRBJ1-1; D not certain. The CDR3 has 12 residues. With 0 bases removed from V and 4 bases from J, the gap between germline ends came to 6 bases. Germline V gene lookup returns CDR1 DFQATT and CDR2 SNEGSKA (reference sequence).